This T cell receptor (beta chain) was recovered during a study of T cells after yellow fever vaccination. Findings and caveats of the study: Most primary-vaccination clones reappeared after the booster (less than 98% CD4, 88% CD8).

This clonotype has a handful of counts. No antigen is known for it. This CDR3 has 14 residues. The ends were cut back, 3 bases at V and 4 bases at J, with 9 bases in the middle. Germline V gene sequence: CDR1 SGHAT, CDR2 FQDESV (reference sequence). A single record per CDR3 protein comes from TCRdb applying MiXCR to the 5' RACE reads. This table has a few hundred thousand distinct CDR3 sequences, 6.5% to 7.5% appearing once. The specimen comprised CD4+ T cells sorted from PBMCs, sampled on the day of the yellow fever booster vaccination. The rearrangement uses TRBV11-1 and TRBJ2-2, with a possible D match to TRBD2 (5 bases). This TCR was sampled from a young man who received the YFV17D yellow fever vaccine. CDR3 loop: CASSFGVGTGELFF. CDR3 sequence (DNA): TGTGCCAGCAGCTTCGGGGTAGGCACCGGGGAGCTGTTTTTT. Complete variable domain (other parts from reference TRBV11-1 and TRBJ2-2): EAEVAQSPRYKITEKSQAVAFWCDPISGHATLYWYRQILGQGPELLVQFQDESVVDDSQLPKDRFSAERLKGVDSTLKIQPAELGDSAMYLCASSFGVGTGELFFGEGSRLTVL.